A single sample is the source of the 30 T cell receptor beta chains below, sequenced in a study of vaccination and CD4 T cells after COVID-19. Indicated treatment: roughly 10-day PBMC culture with coronavirus spike peptide pools or control peptides (ViraFEST assay). During the years 2011-2018, before the COVID-19 pandemic, the unexposed donor's CD4+ T cells were collected. Cultured CD4+ T cell DNA was sequenced using the Oncomine TCR Beta short-read assay. Via MiXCR, TCRdb re-called the PCR reads, giving one row per CDR3 protein. The sample holds some 6,600 distinct CDR3 sequences; about 29% are singletons and the top ten take roughly 31%. These receptors are not linked to any known antigen. What was sequenced was CD4+ T cells from blood, cultured in vitro. These TCRs come from a human donor in good health.

J is TRBJ2-1 and V is TRBV6-1, with D maybe TRBD2 (6 bases). Trimming pared 7 bases from V and 7 bases from J, leaving 14 bases between. This CDR3 region has 13 residues. From germline, CDR1 is MNHNS and CDR2 SASEGT. The CDR3 sequence is CASMGGPLNEQFF. CDR3 nucleotide sequence: TGTGCCAGCATGGGGGGACCTCTTAATGAGCAGTTCTTC.

V gene TRBV6-1 combines with J gene TRBJ1-1; D is unclear. This CDR3 is 13 amino acids long. CDR1 is MNHNS, CDR2 SASEGT, per germline. V was cut by 6 bases and J by 0 bases, with 8 bases left in between. The CDR3 spells CASSEKVNTEAFF. CDR3 nucleotides: TGTGCCAGCAGCGAGAAGGTGAACACTGAAGCTTTCTTT.

The genes are TRBV12-2 and TRBJ1-1; TRBD1, the table's D call, lacks a check against the DNA. TRBV12-2 corresponds to a pseudogene. The CDR3 sequence is 17 residues long. CDR3 coding DNA: TGTGCAAGTCGCCCCGATGGACAGCTAAAACCGAACACTGAAGCTTTCTTT. This sequence encodes CASRPDGQLKPNTEAFF.

The chain combines TRBV18 with TRBJ1-6, with 7 bases fitting TRBD1. V gave up 4 bases and J gave up 10 bases; unmatched junction bases: 10. The CDR3 loop spans 15 amino acids. The germline CDR1 and CDR2 sequences are KGHSH and LQKENI. The CDR3 DNA reads as TGTGCCAGCTCACAAAGACAGGGCTCCGAATCACCCCTCCACTTT. As protein: CASSQRQGSESPLHF.

A few counts support this clonotype. The gene calls are TRBV7-2 and TRBJ1-1, with D maybe TRBD1 (5 bases). Germline CDR1 SGHTA, CDR2 FQGNSA. CDR3 size: 15 residues. Deletions cut 1 base from V and 5 bases from J, with 14 bases between. The CDR3 region is CASSLESRVGTEAFF. In DNA, the CDR3 is TGTGCCAGCAGCTTAGAGTCCAGGGTTGGGACTGAAGCTTTCTTT.

This clonotype was seen a handful of times. The chain has TRBV27 and TRBJ2-1, with 7 bases that match TRBD2. Germline V gene lookup returns CDR1 MNHEY and CDR2 SMNVEV (reference sequence). This CDR3 region has 16 residues. V shed 4 bases and J 5 bases; nucleotides not matched to a gene: 11. The CDR3 DNA reads as TGTGCCAGCAGTTATCCCCCAAACGCGGGAGACAATGAGCAGTTCTTC. Its translation is CASSYPPNAGDNEQFF.

J is TRBJ1-6 and V is TRBV5-4; possible D gene TRBD1, 5 bases. V was clipped by 0 bases and J by 4 bases, with 11 bases between them. This CDR3 contains 16 residues. Per the germline V gene, CDR1 is SGHNT and CDR2 is YYREEE (reference sequence). The CDR3 region has the DNA TGTGCCAGCAGCTTGGCAGGGACCGGTTATAATTCACCCCTCCACTTT. Its translation is CASSLAGTGYNSPLHF. Drawing the rest from reference TRBV5-4 and TRBJ1-6, the complete variable domain is ETGVTQSPTHLIKTRGQQVTLRCSSQSGHNTVSWYQQALGQGPQFIFQYYREEENGRGNFPPRFSGLQFPNYSSELNVNALELDDSALYLCASSLAGTGYNSPLHFGNGTRLTVT.

In this sample, this clonotype is medium-sized. This chain uses TRBV27 with TRBJ1-5; possible D gene TRBD1, 5 bases. Trimming took 1 base from V and 7 from J, leaving 17 bases between them. The germline V gene has CDR1 MNHEY and CDR2 SMNVEV (reference sequence). The CDR3 covers 16 residues. CDR3 loop: CASSLLTGEGKQPQHF. The DNA of the CDR3 is TGTGCCAGCAGTTTATTAACAGGAGAGGGGAAACAGCCCCAGCATTTT.

In the case of this clonotype: A much larger clone differs by one base, so this may be a read error. This sequence joins TRBV10-3 and TRBJ2-5; TRBD2 matches 11 bases. V shed 6 bases and J 2 bases; nucleotides not matched to a gene: 2. CDR3 length equals 14 residues. Germline values: CDR1 ENHRY, CDR2 SYGVKD. Written as DNA, the CDR3 is TGTGCCATCAGGGCTAGCGGGGGGCAAGAGACCCAGTACTTC. As protein: CAIRASGGQETQYF.

J is TRBJ1-2 and V is TRBV11-2, with D perhaps TRBD1 (5 bases). The CDR3 contains 13 residues. Germline CDR1 is SGHAT and CDR2 is FQNNGV. The V end was cut by 4 bases, the J end by 5 bases, with 11 bases between. The DNA of the CDR3 is TGTGCCAGCAGCTCCCAACAGGCGTATGGCTACACCTTC. Amino acids: CASSSQQAYGYTF. The full variable domain, completed using reference TRBV11-2 and TRBJ1-2, is EAGVAQSPRYKIIEKRQSVAFWCNPISGHATLYWYQQILGQGPKLLIQFQNNGVVDDSQLPKDRFSAERLKGVDSTLKIQPAKLEDSAVYLCASSSQQAYGYTFGSGTRLTVV.

In this sample, this clonotype turned up a few times. The rearrangement links TRBV10-3 to TRBJ1-6, with 7 bases aligning to TRBD1. This CDR3 region has 13 residues. V dropped 7 bases and J dropped 7; count of bases not matched to a gene: 4. Germline V gene sequence: CDR1 ENHRY, CDR2 SYGVKD. Here the CDR3 reads CAITSGQNSPLHF. The CDR3 DNA reads as TGTGCCATCACCTCGGGACAGAATTCACCCCTCCACTTT.

The J gene is TRBJ1-2, the V gene TRBV6-5; D is ambiguous. The CDR3 length is 14 residues. Trimming took 4 bases from V and 4 from J, leaving 13 bases between them. Germline CDR1 MNHEY, CDR2 SVGAGI. Here the CDR3 reads CASSLLGDSYGYTF. The CDR3 DNA reads as TGTGCCAGCAGTTTACTTGGGGATTCCTATGGCTACACCTTC.

The table lists this clonotype with a few counts. This chain joins TRBV4-2 and TRBJ1-1; D is unclear. Germline CDR1 is LGHNA and CDR2 is YNFKEQ. V lost 6 bases, J lost 2 bases, and 10 bases lay in between. The CDR3 covers 13 residues. CDR3 coding DNA: TGTGCCAGCAGTGTACAACTAAACACTGAAGCTTTCTTT. Translation: CASSVQLNTEAFF.

V is TRBV12-3 or TRBV12-4 and J is TRBJ1-1; D might be TRBD1 (5 bases). The CDR3 runs to 14 residues. Deletions cut 6 bases from V and 1 base from J, with 12 bases between. The CDR3 is CASRTGTANTEAFF. The DNA for the CDR3 is TGTGCCAGCAGAACCGGGACGGCGAACACTGAAGCTTTCTTT.

The rearrangement uses TRBV7-8 and TRBJ2-1, with D unresolved. The CDR3 totals 12 residues. The V gene lost 1 base and the J gene lost 15 bases, with 13 bases spanning the gap. Germline CDR1 reads SGHVS; CDR2 reads FQNEAQ. The CDR3 reads CASSLVFVDRFF. CDR3 nucleotides: TGTGCCAGCAGCTTAGTGTTCGTAGATCGGTTCTTC.

This sequence joins TRBV27 and TRBJ1-2; 7 bases match TRBD1. Trimming took 6 bases from V and 4 from J; bases not matched to a gene: 14. CDR1 and CDR2 from the germline V gene are MNHEY and SMNVEV (reference sequence). This CDR3 region has 16 residues. CDR3 in DNA: TGTGCCAGCAGAGGGGGTACAGGGGTGGGGAGCTATGGCTACACCTTC. It codes for CASRGGTGVGSYGYTF.

The genes are TRBV6-1 and TRBJ2-3; D not certain. CDR3 length equals 16 residues. Germline-derived CDR1 and CDR2 are MNHNS and SASEGT. The germline V and J ends were trimmed by 5 bases and 2 bases, with 17 bases remaining between them. Here the CDR3 DNA reads TGTGCCAGCAGTCCCTTCGAGCTGGCGAACACAGATACGCAGTATTTT. Amino acids: CASSPFELANTDTQYF.

As concerns this clonotype: One base away lies a much larger clone, so this may be a sequencing read error. The chain combines TRBV20-1 with TRBJ1-2; 7 nucleotides match TRBD1. Germline V CDR1 and CDR2: DFQATT, SNEGSKA (reference sequence). The CDR3 length is 11 residues. CDR3 sequence reads: CNAQGQYGYTF. In nucleotides, the CDR3 is TGCAATGCCCAGGGACAGTATGGCTACACCTTC.

Relative to its sample, this clonotype is large. J is TRBJ1-4 and V is TRBV20-1; 8 bases line up with TRBD1. CDR1 is DFQATT, CDR2 SNEGSKA, per germline (reference sequence). This CDR3 spans 13 amino acids. Germline trimming cut 5 bases from V and 5 bases from J; bases unmatched to any gene: 4. CDR3 in amino acids: CSAPQGANEKLFF. The CDR3 DNA reads TGCAGTGCTCCTCAGGGGGCGAATGAAAAACTGTTTTTT.

This clonotype has more than one count but fewer than ten. J is TRBJ1-1 and V is TRBV15, with 9 bases matching TRBD1. With 5 bases clipped from V and 4 bases from J, the junction kept 5 bases outside the gene matches. CDR1 is LNHNV and CDR2 is YYDKDF in the germline V gene (reference sequence). The CDR3 length is 14 residues. The CDR3 is CATSAQGASTEAFF. The CDR3 nucleotides read TGTGCCACCAGCGCACAGGGGGCTAGCACTGAAGCTTTCTTT.

This clonotype was recorded once. This chain uses TRBV12-5 with TRBJ2-7, with 8 bases aligning to TRBD1. From germline, CDR1 is LGHNT and CDR2 FRNRAP. V lost 8 bases to trimming and J lost 3 bases; unmatched junction nucleotides: 12. The CDR3 consists of 15 residues. For the CDR3, the DNA is TGTGCTAGTCGTAACAGGACAGGGAATTTCTACGAGCAGTACTTC. It specifies CASRNRTGNFYEQYF. The full variable domain, its missing parts supplied by reference TRBV12-5 and TRBJ2-7, is DARVTQTPRHKVTEMGQEVTMRCQPILGHNTVFWYRQTMMQGLELLAYFRNRAPLDDSGMPKDRFSAEMPDATLATLKIQPSEPRDSAVYFCASRNRTGNFYEQYFGPGTRLTVT.

Only a few counts were recorded for this clonotype. The chain joins TRBV27 to TRBJ2-2; D remains ambiguous. V was shortened by 5 bases and J by 6 bases, with 4 bases between the two germline ends. Germline V gives CDR1 MNHEY, CDR2 SMNVEV (reference sequence). The length of the CDR3 is 11 residues. DNA for the CDR3: TGTGCCAGCAGTAAGTCCGGGGAGCTGTTTTTT. Translated: CASSKSGELFF.

This clonotype turned up a few times. The V gene is TRBV2, the J gene TRBJ2-5; 11 nucleotides match TRBD2. This CDR3 has 14 amino acids. Germline V gene lookup returns CDR1 SNHLY and CDR2 FYNNEI. V lost 10 bases and J lost 5; bases outside the gene matches: 9. CDR3 residues: CAIRLAGSGETQYF. The DNA for the CDR3 is TGTGCCATCCGACTAGCGGGGTCAGGGGAGACCCAGTACTTC.

This clonotype was seen only a few times. The chain has TRBV7-3 and TRBJ2-3; possibly TRBD1 for D (5 bases). The V and J ends lost 5 bases and 6 bases respectively, with 18 bases between them. This CDR3 has 15 residues. Germline V lookup: CDR1 SGHTA, CDR2 FQGTGA. Here the CDR3 reads CASSDNLWAGDTQYF. The CDR3 nucleotides are TGTGCCAGCAGCGACAATCTATGGGCAGGGGATACGCAGTATTTT.

V usage is TRBV6-1 and J usage is TRBJ2-5; tentative D call: TRBD1 (6 bases). This CDR3 region has 14 residues. Germline values: CDR1 MNHNS, CDR2 SASEGT. The V gene lost 2 bases and the J gene lost 5 bases, with 12 bases spanning the gap. CDR3 sequence (DNA): TGTGCCAGCAGTGAAATCGGACAGTTGGAGACCCAGTACTTC. This encodes CASSEIGQLETQYF.

This sequence joins TRBV6-1 and TRBJ2-3, with D possibly being TRBD1 or TRBD2 (5 bases each). The V gene's germline CDR1 is MNHNS and CDR2 SASEGT. The CDR3 has 14 amino acids. Trimming cost V 6 bases and J 1 base, with 11 bases left between them. The CDR3 region has the DNA TGTGCCAGCAGGTTCGGGGCCCGCACAGATACGCAGTATTTT. This translates into CASRFGARTDTQYF.

This chain joins TRBV6-1 and TRBJ1-2, with TRBD1 matching over 9 bases. Germline values: CDR1 MNHNS, CDR2 SASEGT. V lost 6 bases, J lost 8 bases, and 10 bases stayed unmatched. The CDR3 length is 14 residues. CDR3: CASSPPTGGDGYTF. The CDR3 nucleotides are TGTGCCAGCAGCCCCCCCACAGGGGGCGACGGCTACACCTTC.

The chain couples TRBV5-1 to TRBJ2-5, with a possible D match to TRBD2 (6 bases). CDR1 is SGHRS, CDR2 YFSETQ, per germline. V was pared by 2 bases and J by 5 bases, with 16 bases between. This CDR3 has 15 residues. CDR3 sequence: CASSFWGETRETQYF. The CDR3 nucleotides are TGCGCCAGCAGCTTCTGGGGGGAGACTAGGGAGACCCAGTACTTC.

V gene TRBV30 combines with J gene TRBJ2-1; 7 bases are shared with TRBD2. The CDR3 length is 14 residues. After removal of 2 bases from V and 8 bases from J, the junction contained 9 bases not matched to a gene. Germline values: CDR1 GTSNPN, CDR2 SVGIG (reference sequence). CDR3 loop: CAWSPGLGVDEQFF. The CDR3 DNA is TGTGCCTGGAGTCCCGGACTAGGAGTGGATGAGCAGTTCTTC.

The CDR3 nucleotides read TGCAGTGTAAACAGGGGGCGAACAGATACGCAGTATTTT. Translation: CSVNRGRTDTQYF. The chain carries TRBV20-1 and TRBJ2-3, with 9 bases lining up with TRBD1. Losses at the gene ends were 7 bases for V and 3 bases for J; bases not matched to a gene: 5. This CDR3 comprises 13 residues. The germline CDR1 and CDR2 sequences are DFQATT and SNEGSKA (reference sequence).